This T cell receptor (beta chain) was sequenced for a study of cytotoxic CD8 clonotypes in ibrutinib-treated CLL. CDR1 KGHSH and CDR2 LQKENI come from the germline V gene. There are 13 residues in the CDR3. The V and J ends lost 0 bases and 7 bases respectively, with 7 bases between them. Libraries were prepared by immunoSEQ multiplex PCR; TCRdb keeps only in-frame clonotypes and omits some of them. The table shows about 140,000 clones, with 70% to 80% occurring only once. There are a few counts of this clone. The clonotype originates from a human donor with chronic lymphocytic leukemia. The V and J genes are TRBV18 and TRBJ1-5; no reliable D call. This specimen was PBMCs, taken after 12 months of ibrutinib treatment. CDR3 nucleotides: TGTGCCAGCTCACCACCGGAGGAACAGCCCCAGCATTTT. Its protein product is CASSPPEEQPQHF. Full variable domain (outside the CDR3, taken from reference TRBV18 and TRBJ1-5): NAGVMQNPRHLVRRRGQEARLRCSPMKGHSHVYWYRQLPEEGLKFMVYLQKENIIDESGMPKERFSAEFPKEGPSILRIQQVVRGDSAAYFCASSPPEEQPQHFGDGTRLSIL.